This T cell receptor beta chain was sequenced for a study of blood T cell repertoires in COVID-19. With 8 bases removed from V and 4 bases from J, the gap between germline ends came to 11 bases. Germline CDR1 ENHRY, CDR2 SYGVKD. The CDR3 extends over 12 amino acids. As originally analysed: Amplifying reference gene primers gave estimates of nucleated cell counts. Profiled with immunoSEQ multiplex PCR; TCRdb holds only in-frame clones, not every one. That table supplies the V and J calls and clone size; D and trimming were determined from the DNA. The sample lists roughly 150,000 clones, roughly 93% seen once, with approximately 2.4% in the top ten.

The V call is TRBV10-3, the J call TRBJ1-2; D unclear. Specimen: peripheral blood. The clonotype originates from a man aged 18 to 29 with acute or convalescent COVID-19. The CDR3 DNA is TGTGCCATCCGTGGAGGAGTCTATGGCTACACCTTC. Its protein is CAIRGGVYGYTF.